Sequencing of this TCR beta chain was carried out in a study of blood T cell repertoires in COVID-19. Among Cohort 3 donors, those recovered had two negative PCRs, clearance, or symptom resolution. V was pared by 8 bases and J by 5 bases, with 22 bases between. CDR1 and CDR2 from the germline V gene are KGHSH and LQKENI. The CDR3 consists of 16 residues. The method was immunoSEQ multiplex PCR; TCRdb's version includes in-frame clones alone and lacks a portion of them. The table has about 310,000 clones, 75% to 90% seen once; the top ten hold roughly 2%. The specimen sequenced was PBMCs or T cells enriched from blood (not recorded which). The chain combines TRBV18 with TRBJ2-1, with D perhaps matching TRBD2 (5 bases). The TCR was taken from a man aged 25 to 40 who had recovered from COVID-19. The CDR3 sequence: CASTRLGALGNNEQFF. CDR3 in DNA: TGTGCCAGCACCCGCTTGGGAGCCCTGGGAAACAATGAGCAGTTCTTC.